The 22 T cell receptor beta chains below come from one sample, sequenced in a study of blood T cell repertoires in COVID-19. Some clones are missing from TCRdb's copy, which holds only in-frame ones; the method was immunoSEQ multiplex PCR. The table shows about 400,000 clones, with roughly 90% occurring only once. Source material: PBMCs or T cells enriched from blood (not recorded which). These TCRs come from a woman aged 25 to 39 with acute COVID-19.

The chain has TRBV27 and TRBJ1-2, with 9 bases matching TRBD1. The CDR3 is 14 amino acids. V was clipped by 3 bases and J by 4 bases; unmatched bases: 3. The germline CDR1 and CDR2 sequences are MNHEY and SMNVEV (reference sequence). CDR3 protein: CASSFTGGGYGYTF. The CDR3 region has the DNA TGTGCCAGCAGTTTTACAGGGGGCGGCTATGGCTACACCTTC.

This clone was seen repeatedly, ten times or more. The CDR3: CASEEGRHQPQHF. In nucleotides, the CDR3 is TGTGCCAGCGAGGAGGGAAGACATCAGCCCCAGCATTTT. This sequence joins TRBV28 and TRBJ1-5; D remains unclear. CDR1 and CDR2 from the germline V gene are MDHEN and SYDVKM. This CDR3 is built from 13 residues. V shed 8 bases and J shed 5 bases, with 13 bases lying between them. The full variable domain, with the rest looked up from reference TRBV28 and TRBJ1-5, is DVKVTQSSRYLVKRTGEKVFLECVQDMDHENMFWYRQDPGLGLRLIYFSYDVKMKEKGDIPEGYSVSREKKERFSLILESASTNQTSMYLCASEEGRHQPQHFGDGTRLSIL.

The genes are TRBV7-2 and TRBJ2-2; weak D call: TRBD2 (5 bases). Trimming took off 3 bases at V and 1 base at J, with 9 bases between the two ends. Germline CDR1 is SGHTA and CDR2 is FQGNSA. This CDR3 contains 15 residues. As DNA, the CDR3 is TGTGCCAGCAGCTTTACGGGAAGGAACACCGGGGAGCTGTTTTTT. It specifies CASSFTGRNTGELFF.

The sample holds one count of this clone. The V and J genes are TRBV12-3 or TRBV12-4 and TRBJ1-5; no definite D call. Trimming stripped 6 bases from V and 7 bases from J, with 10 bases between. The CDR3 sequence is 12 residues long. CDR3 bases: TGTGCCAGCAGCATTACGGGGCAGCCCCAGCATTTT. This translates into CASSITGQPQHF.

The V call is TRBV2, the J call TRBJ1-2; D perhaps matches TRBD1 (5 bases). CDR1 is SNHLY and CDR2 is FYNNEI in the germline V gene. The CDR3 covers 14 residues. Trimming took 3 bases from V and 4 from J, leaving 12 bases between them. The CDR3 here is CASSDSGQGYGYTF. DNA of the CDR3: TGTGCCAGCAGTGATAGCGGCCAGGGCTATGGCTACACCTTC.

This clone was recorded a few times. This chain joins TRBV7-9 and TRBJ2-7, with D unresolved. The V end was cut by 5 bases, the J end by 2 bases, with 13 bases between. The CDR3 contains 14 residues. Germline CDR1 and CDR2: SEHNR and FQNEAQ (reference sequence). CDR3 residues: CASSPRLKTYEQYF. CDR3 DNA sequence: TGTGCCAGCAGCCCCCGACTCAAAACCTACGAGCAGTACTTC.

V is TRBV10-1 and J is TRBJ1-4, with D possibly TRBD1 on 5 matching bases. Trimming removed 0 bases from V and 6 bases from J, with 23 bases in between. Germline loops: CDR1 WNHNN, CDR2 SYGVQD (reference sequence). The CDR3 has 19 amino acids. CDR3 sequence (DNA): TGCGCCAGCAGTGAGTCCGGTGGATTAGTCCGGGACTTTCATGAAAAACTGTTTTTT. Protein sequence: CASSESGGLVRDFHEKLFF.

V and J are TRBV6-5 and TRBJ1-1; D is perhaps TRBD1 (5 bases). The V end was cut by 7 bases, the J end by 4 bases, with 19 bases between. This CDR3 contains 15 residues. The V gene's germline CDR1 is MNHEY and CDR2 SVGAGI. CDR3 residues: CASNRRQGVSTEAFF. In nucleotides, the CDR3 is TGTGCCAGCAATCGGCGGCAGGGCGTGAGCACTGAAGCTTTCTTT.

This clone was detected only once. The chain carries TRBV3-1 (or the pseudogene TRBV3-2) and TRBJ2-2, with 13 bases aligning to TRBD2. J gave up 6 bases and V 5 bases, and 6 bases lay outside the gene matches. Germline values: CDR1 LGHDT, CDR2 YNNKEL (reference sequence). This CDR3 is built from 16 residues. CDR3 amino acids: CASSSRLAGGPGELFF. In nucleotides, the CDR3 is TGTGCCAGCAGCTCCCGACTAGCGGGGGGCCCCGGGGAGCTGTTTTTT.

The chain combines TRBV20-1 with TRBJ2-3, with 8 bases lining up with TRBD2. V lost 3 bases, J lost 1 base, and 6 bases stayed unmatched. CDR1 is DFQATT, CDR2 SNEGSKA, per germline (reference sequence). There are 15 residues in the CDR3. The CDR3 loop is CSASRGGSGTDTQYF. As DNA, the CDR3 is TGCAGTGCTAGTCGGGGGGGAAGCGGCACAGATACGCAGTATTTT.

The rearrangement uses TRBV4-1 and TRBJ2-1; 12 nucleotides line up with TRBD2. The CDR3 is made up of 16 amino acids. J lost 8 bases, V lost 1 base, and 6 bases had no gene match. Germline CDR1 is MGHRA and CDR2 is YSYEKL. The CDR3 nucleotides read TGCGCCAGCAGCCAAGCCCCTAGCGGGGGGGCATATGAGCAGTTCTTC. Its protein is CASSQAPSGGAYEQFF.

J is TRBJ1-6 and V is TRBV5-1, with 7 positions matching TRBD1. The CDR3 is made up of 16 amino acids. The J segment lost 8 bases and the V segment lost 3 bases, leaving 11 bases of the junction unmatched. Germline V lookup: CDR1 SGHRS, CDR2 YFSETQ. The CDR3 loop is CASSSQTGLMDSPLHF. CDR3 sequence (DNA): TGCGCCAGCAGCTCTCAGACAGGGCTGATGGATTCACCCCTCCACTTT.

A few counts support this clone. The genes are TRBV5-6 and TRBJ2-7, with 8 bases lining up with TRBD2. CDR1 is SGHDT, CDR2 YYEEEE, per germline. V lost 2 bases and J lost 6; bases outside the gene matches: 10. The CDR3 extends over 15 amino acids. The CDR3 protein is CASSFPAGGTVEQYF. The CDR3 DNA reads as TGTGCCAGCAGCTTCCCCGCGGGGGGTACGGTCGAGCAGTACTTC.

The chain couples TRBV19 to TRBJ2-2, with D perhaps TRBD1 (6 bases). The CDR3 runs 13 residues. V lost 6 bases, J lost 6 bases, and 11 bases lay in between. Germline values: CDR1 LNHDA, CDR2 SQIVND (reference sequence). In DNA form, the CDR3 reads TGTGCCAGTAGCCCCAGGGGTGCCGGGGAGCTGTTTTTT. It yields the protein CASSPRGAGELFF.

The J gene is TRBJ1-2, the V gene TRBV9; 7 nucleotides align to TRBD1. V trimming: 4 bases; J trimming: 8 bases; junction bases outside the gene matches: 8. This CDR3 is built from 13 residues. CDR1 is SGDLS, CDR2 YYNGEE, per germline. Here the CDR3 reads CASSPGGLGGYTF. The CDR3 DNA follows: TGTGCCAGCAGCCCAGGGGGTTTGGGAGGCTACACCTTC.

This chain joins TRBV4-1 and TRBJ2-7; D remains unclear. CDR1 MGHRA and CDR2 YSYEKL come from the germline V gene. The length of the CDR3 is 14 residues. Trimming took off 4 bases at V and 0 bases at J, with 10 bases between the two ends. The CDR3, as DNA: TGCGCCAGCAGCCCGTCCGGGTTCTCCTACGAGCAGTACTTC. Encoded protein: CASSPSGFSYEQYF.

This sequence joins TRBV19 and TRBJ2-7, with D tentatively TRBD2 (5 bases). This CDR3 is 11 amino acids long. Trimming removed 8 bases at V and 4 bases at J, with 9 bases between. The germline V gene encodes CDR1 LNHDA and CDR2 SQIVND (reference sequence). CDR3 amino acids: CASPGGYEQYF. As DNA, the CDR3 is TGTGCCAGTCCCGGCGGGTACGAGCAGTACTTC.

The chain has TRBV5-4 and TRBJ1-2; no reliable D call. Germline V lookup: CDR1 SGHNT, CDR2 YYREEE (reference sequence). The ends were cut back, 0 bases at V and 7 bases at J, with 10 bases in the middle. This CDR3 has 13 amino acids. CDR3 nucleotides: TGTGCCAGCAGCTTGGTTCCGGGGATTGGCTACACCTTC. It encodes CASSLVPGIGYTF.

The J gene is TRBJ2-2, the V gene TRBV7-7, with a tentative D call TRBD1 (5 bases). From germline, CDR1 is SSHAT and CDR2 FNYEAQ (reference sequence). This CDR3 has 16 amino acids. V dropped 1 base and J dropped 1 base, with 10 bases sitting between them. CDR3 sequence (DNA): TGTGCCAGCAGCTTAGTACCGACAGAGAACACCGGGGAGCTGTTTTTT. This encodes CASSLVPTENTGELFF.

The chain has TRBV6-6 and TRBJ1-5, with 7 bases lining up with TRBD1. CDR3 length: 15 residues. The J segment lost 4 bases and the V segment lost 5 bases, leaving 8 bases of the junction unmatched. The germline gives CDR1 MNHNY, CDR2 SVGAGI (reference sequence). CDR3 sequence (DNA): TGTGCCAGCAGTATCGGGGACAGCCCGAATCAGCCCCAGCATTTT. Its protein is CASSIGDSPNQPQHF.

The J gene is TRBJ2-5, the V gene TRBV5-1; 8 bases map to TRBD1. CDR1 SGHRS and CDR2 YFSETQ come from the germline V gene. The CDR3 is 13 amino acids. V dropped 3 bases and J dropped 5; count of bases not matched to a gene: 3. In nucleotides, the CDR3 is TGCGCCAGCAGCTCGGACAGGGAGGAGACCCAGTACTTC. Translation gives CASSSDREETQYF.

J is TRBJ1-1 and V is TRBV27; D might be TRBD1 (5 bases). The V gene lost 3 bases and the J gene lost 10 bases, with 9 bases spanning the gap. This CDR3 spans 11 amino acids. Germline assignment: CDR1 MNHEY and CDR2 SMNVEV (reference sequence). The CDR3 protein is CASSLGGRAFF. The CDR3 DNA is TGTGCCAGCAGTTTGGGGGGTAGAGCTTTCTTT.